This T cell receptor (beta chain) was identified during a study of OX40 agonist ivuxolimab in advanced cancers. Study-level results: The antigens recognized by the expanded peripheral T cells, that is their antigen specificity, were not determined. Expanded clones tended on average to be more numerous among CD8+ T cells than CD4+.

Baseline, cycle 4 day 1, and cycle 7 day 1 were the blood sampling points. A note on this clone: The antigen is unknown.

Sequencing used immunoSEQ multiplex PCR; TCRdb keeps in-frame clones, though not all of them. The data show some 42,000 clones, with over 75% seen just once and about 4.7% held by the top ten. CDR1 is WSHSY and CDR2 is SAAADI in the germline V gene. This CDR3 spans 14 amino acids. Between the trimmed V and J ends, which lost 3 bases and 4 bases, there was a span of 12 bases. The receptor was isolated from an adult with an advanced solid tumor such as melanoma, head and neck, liver or kidney cancer. The V and J genes are TRBV10-2 and TRBJ1-2; perhaps TRBD1 as D (5 bases). The sequences come from CD4+ or CD8+ T cells sorted from blood, collected in a trial of the OX40 agonist ivuxolimab. This chain's CDR3 is CASSEGQGSYGYTF. DNA for the CDR3: TGCGCCAGCAGTGAAGGTCAGGGAAGCTATGGCTACACCTTC.